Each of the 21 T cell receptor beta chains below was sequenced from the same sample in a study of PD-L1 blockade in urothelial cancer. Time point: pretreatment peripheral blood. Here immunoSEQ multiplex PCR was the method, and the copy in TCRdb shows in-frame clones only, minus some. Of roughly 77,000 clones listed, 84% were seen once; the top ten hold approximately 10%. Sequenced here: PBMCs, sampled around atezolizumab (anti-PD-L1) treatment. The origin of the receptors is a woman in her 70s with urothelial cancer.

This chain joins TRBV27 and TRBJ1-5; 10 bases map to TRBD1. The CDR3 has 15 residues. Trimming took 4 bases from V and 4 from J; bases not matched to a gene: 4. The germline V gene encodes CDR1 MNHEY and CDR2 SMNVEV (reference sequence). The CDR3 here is CASSYRGQGNQPQHF. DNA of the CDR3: TGTGCCAGCAGTTATCGGGGACAGGGGAATCAGCCCCAGCATTTT.

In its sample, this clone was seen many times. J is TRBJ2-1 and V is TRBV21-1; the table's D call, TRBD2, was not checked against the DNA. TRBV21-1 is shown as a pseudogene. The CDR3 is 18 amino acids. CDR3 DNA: TGTGCCAGCAGCAACTCCCGACTAGCGGCGTACACCTACAATGAGCAGTTCTTC. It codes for CASSNSRLAAYTYNEQFF.

In nucleotides, the CDR3 is TGTGCCAGCAGTTTCACAGGGAAGATCAGCGGGGAGCTGTTTTTT. Its protein is CASSFTGKISGELFF. The chain couples TRBV6-6 to TRBJ2-2, with a weak D call TRBD1 (6 bases). The CDR3 sequence is 15 residues long. The V end lost 4 bases, the J end lost 7 bases, and 16 bases lay between the germline ends. Germline-derived CDR1 and CDR2 are MNHNY and SVGAGI (reference sequence).

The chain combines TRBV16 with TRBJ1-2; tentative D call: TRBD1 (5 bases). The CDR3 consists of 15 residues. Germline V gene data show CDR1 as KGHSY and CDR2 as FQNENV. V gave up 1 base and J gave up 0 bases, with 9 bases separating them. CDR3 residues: CASSQLDRTNYGYTF. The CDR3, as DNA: TGTGCCAGCAGCCAATTAGACAGAACTAACTATGGCTACACCTTC.

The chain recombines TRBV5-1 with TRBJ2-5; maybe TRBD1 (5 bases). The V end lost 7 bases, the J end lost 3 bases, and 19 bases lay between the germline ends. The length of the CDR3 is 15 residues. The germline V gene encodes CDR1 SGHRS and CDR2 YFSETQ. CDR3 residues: CASAMRQGGEETQYF. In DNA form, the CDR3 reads TGCGCCAGCGCCATGAGGCAGGGTGGAGAAGAGACCCAGTACTTC. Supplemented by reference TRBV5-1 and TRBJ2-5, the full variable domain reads KAGVTQTPRYLIKTRGQQVTLSCSPISGHRSVSWYQQTPGQGLQFLFEYFSETQRNKGNFPGRFSGRQFSNSRSEMNVSTLELGDSALYLCASAMRQGGEETQYFGPGTRLLVL.

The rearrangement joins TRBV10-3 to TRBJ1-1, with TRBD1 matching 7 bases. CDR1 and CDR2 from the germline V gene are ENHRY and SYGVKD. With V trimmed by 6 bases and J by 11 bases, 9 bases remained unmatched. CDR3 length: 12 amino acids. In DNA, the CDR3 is TGTGCCATCAGCGCCGGACAGGCCGGGGCTTTCTTT. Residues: CAISAGQAGAFF.

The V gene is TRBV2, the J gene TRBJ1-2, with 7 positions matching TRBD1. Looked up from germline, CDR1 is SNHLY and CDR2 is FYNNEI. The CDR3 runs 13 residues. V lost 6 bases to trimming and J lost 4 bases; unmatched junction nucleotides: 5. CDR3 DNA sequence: TGTGCCAGCAGACCGGGACAGTTCTATGGCTACACCTTC. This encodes CASRPGQFYGYTF.

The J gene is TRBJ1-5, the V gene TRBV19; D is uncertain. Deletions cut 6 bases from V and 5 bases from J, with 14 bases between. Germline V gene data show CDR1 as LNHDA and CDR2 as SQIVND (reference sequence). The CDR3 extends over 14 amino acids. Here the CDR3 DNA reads TGTGCCAGTAGACGAGGGTATGGGGATCAGCCCCAGCATTTT. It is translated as CASRRGYGDQPQHF.

The CDR3 region is CASSLFGGQGSGYTF. CDR3 DNA sequence: TGTGCCAGCAGCTTGTTTGGGGGACAGGGTTCTGGCTACACCTTC. The chain has TRBV5-4 and TRBJ1-2, with 9 bases matching TRBD1. Trimming removed 1 base from V and 7 bases from J; junction bases left unmatched: 8. The length of the CDR3 is 15 residues. Looked up from germline, CDR1 is SGHNT and CDR2 is YYREEE (reference sequence).

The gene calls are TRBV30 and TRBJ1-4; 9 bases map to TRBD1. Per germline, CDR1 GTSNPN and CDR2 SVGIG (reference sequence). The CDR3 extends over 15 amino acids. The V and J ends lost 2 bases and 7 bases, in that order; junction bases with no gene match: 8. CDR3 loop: CAWSIMGTGTEKLFF. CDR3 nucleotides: TGTGCCTGGAGTATAATGGGGACAGGGACTGAAAAACTGTTTTTT.

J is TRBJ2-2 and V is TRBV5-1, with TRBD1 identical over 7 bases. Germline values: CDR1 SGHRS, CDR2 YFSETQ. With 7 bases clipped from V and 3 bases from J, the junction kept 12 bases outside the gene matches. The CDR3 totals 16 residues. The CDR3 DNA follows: TGCGCCAGCCAGGGAACACAGGGGCAGTACACCGGGGAGCTGTTTTTT. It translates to CASQGTQGQYTGELFF.

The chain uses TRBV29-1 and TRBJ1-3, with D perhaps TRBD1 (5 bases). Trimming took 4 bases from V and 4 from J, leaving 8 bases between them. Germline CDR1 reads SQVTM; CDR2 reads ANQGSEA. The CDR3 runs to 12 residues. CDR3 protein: CSVGGAGNTIYF. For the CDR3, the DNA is TGCAGCGTTGGCGGGGCCGGAAACACCATATATTTT.

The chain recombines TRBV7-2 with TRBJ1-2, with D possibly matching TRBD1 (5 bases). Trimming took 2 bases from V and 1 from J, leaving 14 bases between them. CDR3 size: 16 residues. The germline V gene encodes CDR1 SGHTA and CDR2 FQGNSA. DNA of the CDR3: TGTGCCAGCAGCTTAATGGGCACGGGGGTTAACTATGGCTACACCTTC. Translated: CASSLMGTGVNYGYTF.

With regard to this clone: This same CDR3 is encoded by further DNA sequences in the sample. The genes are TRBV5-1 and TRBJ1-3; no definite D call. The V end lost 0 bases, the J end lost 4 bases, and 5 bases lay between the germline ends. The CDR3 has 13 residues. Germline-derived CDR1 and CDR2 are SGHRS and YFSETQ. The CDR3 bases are TGCGCCAGCAGCTTGGCGGGGGGAAACACCATATATTTT. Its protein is CASSLAGGNTIYF.

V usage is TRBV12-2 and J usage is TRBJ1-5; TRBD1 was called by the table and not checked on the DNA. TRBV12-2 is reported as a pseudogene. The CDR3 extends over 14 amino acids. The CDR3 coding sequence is TGTGCAAGTCGCCCCAGGGGGCGAGATCAGCCCCAGCATTTT. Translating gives CASRPRGRDQPQHF.

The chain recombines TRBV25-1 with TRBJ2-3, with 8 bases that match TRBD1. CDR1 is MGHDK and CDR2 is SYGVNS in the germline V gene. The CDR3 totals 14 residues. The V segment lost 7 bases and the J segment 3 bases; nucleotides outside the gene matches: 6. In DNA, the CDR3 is TGTGCCAGCACTCGGACAGGGAGTACAGATACGCAGTATTTT. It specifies CASTRTGSTDTQYF.

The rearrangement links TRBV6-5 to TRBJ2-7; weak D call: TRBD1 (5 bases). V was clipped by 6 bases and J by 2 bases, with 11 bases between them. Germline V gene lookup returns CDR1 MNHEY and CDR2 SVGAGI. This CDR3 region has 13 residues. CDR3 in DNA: TGTGCCAGCAGACCAGACAGTACCTACGAGCAGTACTTC. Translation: CASRPDSTYEQYF.

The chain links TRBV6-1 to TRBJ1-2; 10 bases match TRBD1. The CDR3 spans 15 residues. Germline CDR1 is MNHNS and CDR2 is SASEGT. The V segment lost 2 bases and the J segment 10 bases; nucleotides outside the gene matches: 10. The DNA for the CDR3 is TGTGCCAGCAGTGAATTGAAGGACAGGGGGTTTTCCTACACCTTC. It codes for CASSELKDRGFSYTF.

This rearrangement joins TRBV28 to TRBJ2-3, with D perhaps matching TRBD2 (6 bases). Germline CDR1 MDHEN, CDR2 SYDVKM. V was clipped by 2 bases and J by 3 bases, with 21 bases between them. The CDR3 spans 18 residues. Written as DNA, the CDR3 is TGTGCCAGCAGTTTAATTAGCCCCCCGGGGAGCGGGACAGATACGCAGTATTTT. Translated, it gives CASSLISPPGSGTDTQYF. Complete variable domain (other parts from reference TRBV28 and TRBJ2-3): DVKVTQSSRYLVKRTGEKVFLECVQDMDHENMFWYRQDPGLGLRLIYFSYDVKMKEKGDIPEGYSVSREKKERFSLILESASTNQTSMYLCASSLISPPGSGTDTQYFGPGTRLTVL.

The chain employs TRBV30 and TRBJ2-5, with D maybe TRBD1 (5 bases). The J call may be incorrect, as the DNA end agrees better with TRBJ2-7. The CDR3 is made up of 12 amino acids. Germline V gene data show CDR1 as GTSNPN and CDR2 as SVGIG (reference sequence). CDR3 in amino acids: CAWTAGYDEQYF. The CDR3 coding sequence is TGTGCCTGGACAGCAGGGTACGACGAGCAGTACTTC.

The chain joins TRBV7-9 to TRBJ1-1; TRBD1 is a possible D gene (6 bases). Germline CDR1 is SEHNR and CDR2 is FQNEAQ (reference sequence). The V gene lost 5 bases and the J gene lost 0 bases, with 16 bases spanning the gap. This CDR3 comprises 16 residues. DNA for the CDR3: TGTGCCAGCAGCCCTACCCGGACAGCCTTGAACACTGAAGCTTTCTTT. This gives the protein CASSPTRTALNTEAFF.